This T cell receptor beta chain was captured by sequencing in a study of T cells after yellow fever vaccination. TCRdb passed the 5' RACE reads through MiXCR, listing each CDR3 protein once. The repertoire has about 25,000 distinct CDR3 sequences, around 3.4% of them found once; the top ten carry approximately 0.94%. The CDR3 is 14 amino acids. V lost 1 base, J lost 5 bases, and 11 bases lay in between. CDR1 is SGHVS, CDR2 FNYEAQ, per germline. This clonotype showed up many times. The sequences come from PBMCs, either bulk or a sorted T-cell subset (CD4+, CD8+, memory, or dextramer-sorted; not recorded which), collected 35 to 50 days after the first yellow fever vaccination. This TCR was recovered from a man between 18 and 29 years old who received the YFV17D yellow fever vaccine. This chain joins TRBV7-6 and TRBJ2-5; D perhaps matches TRBD2 (6 bases). DNA for the CDR3: TGTGCCAGCAGCTTAGGGGGGGTGAAGGAGACCCAGTACTTC. Its translation: CASSLGGVKETQYF.